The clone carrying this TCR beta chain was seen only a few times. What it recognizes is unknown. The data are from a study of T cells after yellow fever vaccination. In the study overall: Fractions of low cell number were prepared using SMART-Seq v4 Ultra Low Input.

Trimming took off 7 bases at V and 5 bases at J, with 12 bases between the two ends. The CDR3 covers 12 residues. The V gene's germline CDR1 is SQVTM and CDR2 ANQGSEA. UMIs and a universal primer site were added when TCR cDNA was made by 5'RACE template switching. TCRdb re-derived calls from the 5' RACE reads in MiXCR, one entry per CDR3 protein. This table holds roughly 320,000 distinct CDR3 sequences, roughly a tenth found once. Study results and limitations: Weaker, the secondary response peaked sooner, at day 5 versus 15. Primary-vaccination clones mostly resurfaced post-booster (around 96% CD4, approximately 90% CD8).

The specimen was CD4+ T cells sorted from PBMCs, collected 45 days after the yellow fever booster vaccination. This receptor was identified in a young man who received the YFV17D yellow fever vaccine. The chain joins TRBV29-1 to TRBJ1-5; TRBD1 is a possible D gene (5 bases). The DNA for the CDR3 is TGCAGCGGGGGGGACGAGGATCAGCCCCAGCATTTT. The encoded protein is CSGGDEDQPQHF.